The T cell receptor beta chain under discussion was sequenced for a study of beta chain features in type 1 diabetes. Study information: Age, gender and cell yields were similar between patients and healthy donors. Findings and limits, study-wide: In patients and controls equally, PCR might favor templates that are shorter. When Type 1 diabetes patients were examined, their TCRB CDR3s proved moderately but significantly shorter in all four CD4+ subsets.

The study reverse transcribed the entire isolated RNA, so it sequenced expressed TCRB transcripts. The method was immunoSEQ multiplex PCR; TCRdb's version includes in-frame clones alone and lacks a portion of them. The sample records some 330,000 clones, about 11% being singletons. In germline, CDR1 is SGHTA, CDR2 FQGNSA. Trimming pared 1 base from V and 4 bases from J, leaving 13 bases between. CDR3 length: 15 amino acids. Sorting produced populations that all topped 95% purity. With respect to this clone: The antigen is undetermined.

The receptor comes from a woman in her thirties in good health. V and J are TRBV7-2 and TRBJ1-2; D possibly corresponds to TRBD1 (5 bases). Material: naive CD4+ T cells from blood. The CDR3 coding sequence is TGTGCCAGCAGCTTAGAAAGGGGCTTTGGCTATGGCTACACCTTC. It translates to CASSLERGFGYGYTF.